This TCR beta chain was found in a study of blood T cell repertoires in COVID-19. Study information: COVID-19 samples collected from the United States, Italy and Spain covered acute and convalescent phases.

The table came from immunoSEQ multiplex PCR; TCRdb's copy has only in-frame clones and leaves some out. Among 110,000 to 150,000 clones listed, roughly 89% were seen once. This CDR3 has 15 residues. J gave up 1 base and V 2 bases, and 2 bases lay outside the gene matches. CDR1 and CDR2 from the germline V gene are LNHDA and SQIVND (reference sequence). Input material: peripheral blood. The chain recombines TRBV19 with TRBJ2-5; TRBD2 matches 9 bases. The source of this sequence is a woman aged 40 to 50 with acute or convalescent COVID-19. The CDR3 is CASSITAGGQETQYF. As DNA, the CDR3 is TGTGCCAGTAGTATAACAGCGGGGGGCCAAGAGACCCAGTACTTC.